This entry concerns a single T cell receptor (beta chain). This sample is drawn from a study of tissue T cells after allogeneic stem cell transplantation. Clones were sequenced by immunoSEQ multiplex PCR, and TCRdb holds only the in-frame ones, with some missing. The sample lists about 5,200 clones, roughly two thirds seen once, with more than 6% in the top ten. This CDR3 has 14 amino acids. Trimming removed 0 bases from V and 4 bases from J; junction bases left unmatched: 5. Germline V gene lookup returns CDR1 GTSNPN and CDR2 SVGIG (reference sequence). Sequences were derived from tissue from the colon, sampled at autopsy. This chain uses TRBV30 with TRBJ2-7; TRBD1 agrees at 8 bases. The receptor was derived from a female donor older than 55 with lung cancer. The CDR3 protein is CAWSVRQGAYEQYF. The CDR3 nucleotides are TGTGCCTGGAGTGTACGGCAGGGGGCTTACGAGCAGTACTTC. Combining the CDR3 with reference TRBV30 and TRBJ2-7 gives the whole variable domain SQTIHQWPATLVQPVGSPLSLECTVEGTSNPNLYWYRQAAGRGLQLLFYSVGIGQISSEVPQNLSASRPQDRQFILSSKKLLLSDSGFYLCAWSVRQGAYEQYFGPGTRLTVT.